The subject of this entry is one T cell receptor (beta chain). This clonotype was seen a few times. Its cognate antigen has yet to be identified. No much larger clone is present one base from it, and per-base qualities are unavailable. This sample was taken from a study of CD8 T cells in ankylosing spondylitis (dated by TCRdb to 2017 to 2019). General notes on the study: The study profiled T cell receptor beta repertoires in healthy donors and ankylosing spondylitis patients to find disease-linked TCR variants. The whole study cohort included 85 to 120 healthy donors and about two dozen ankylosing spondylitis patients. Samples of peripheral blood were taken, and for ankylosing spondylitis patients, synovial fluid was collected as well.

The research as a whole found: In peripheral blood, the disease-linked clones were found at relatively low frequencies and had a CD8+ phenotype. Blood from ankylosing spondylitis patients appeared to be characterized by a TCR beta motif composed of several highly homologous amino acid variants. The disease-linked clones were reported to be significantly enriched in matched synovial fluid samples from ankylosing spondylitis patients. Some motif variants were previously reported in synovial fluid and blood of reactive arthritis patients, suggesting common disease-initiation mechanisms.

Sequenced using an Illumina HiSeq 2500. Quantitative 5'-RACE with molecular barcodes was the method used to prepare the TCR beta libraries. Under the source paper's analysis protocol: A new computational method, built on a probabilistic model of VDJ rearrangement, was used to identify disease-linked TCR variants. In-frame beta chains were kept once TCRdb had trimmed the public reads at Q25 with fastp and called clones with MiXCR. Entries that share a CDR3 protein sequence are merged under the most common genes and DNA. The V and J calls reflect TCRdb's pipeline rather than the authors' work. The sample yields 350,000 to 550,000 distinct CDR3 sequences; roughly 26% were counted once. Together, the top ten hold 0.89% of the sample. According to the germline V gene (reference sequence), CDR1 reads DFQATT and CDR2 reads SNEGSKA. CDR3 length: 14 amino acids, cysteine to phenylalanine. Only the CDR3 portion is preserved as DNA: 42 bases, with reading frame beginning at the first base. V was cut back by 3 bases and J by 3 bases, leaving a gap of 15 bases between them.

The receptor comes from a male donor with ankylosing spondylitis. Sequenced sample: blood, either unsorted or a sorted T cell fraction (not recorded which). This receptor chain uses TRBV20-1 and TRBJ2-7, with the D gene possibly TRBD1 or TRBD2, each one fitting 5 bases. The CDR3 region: CSASYGTLGYEQYF. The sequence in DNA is TGCAGTGCTAGCTACGGGACCCTAGGCTACGAGCAGTACTTC.